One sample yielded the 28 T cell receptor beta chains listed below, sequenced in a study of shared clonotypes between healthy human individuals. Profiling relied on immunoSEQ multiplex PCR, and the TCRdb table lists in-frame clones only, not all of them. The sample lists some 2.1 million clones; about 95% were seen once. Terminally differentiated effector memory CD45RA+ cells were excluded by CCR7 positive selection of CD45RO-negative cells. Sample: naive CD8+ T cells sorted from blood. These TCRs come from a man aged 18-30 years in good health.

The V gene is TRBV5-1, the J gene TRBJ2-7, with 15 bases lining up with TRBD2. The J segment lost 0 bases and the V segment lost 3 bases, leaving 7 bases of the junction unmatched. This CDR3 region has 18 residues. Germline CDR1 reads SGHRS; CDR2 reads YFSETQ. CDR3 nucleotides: TGCGCCAGCAGCTACGGACTAGCGGGGGGGTTGAGCTCCTACGAGCAGTACTTC. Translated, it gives CASSYGLAGGLSSYEQYF.

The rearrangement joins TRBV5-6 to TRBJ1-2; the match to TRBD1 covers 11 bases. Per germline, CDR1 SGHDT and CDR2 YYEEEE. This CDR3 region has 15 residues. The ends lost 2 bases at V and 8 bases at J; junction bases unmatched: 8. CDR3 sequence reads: CASSLPSDRGHGYTF. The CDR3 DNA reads TGTGCCAGCAGCTTACCTTCGGACAGGGGGCACGGCTACACCTTC.

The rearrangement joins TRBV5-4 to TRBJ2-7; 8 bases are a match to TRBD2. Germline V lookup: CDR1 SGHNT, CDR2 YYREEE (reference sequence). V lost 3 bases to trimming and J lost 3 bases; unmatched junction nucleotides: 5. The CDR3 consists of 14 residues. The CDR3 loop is CASSWSGGNYEQYF. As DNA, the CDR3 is TGTGCCAGCAGCTGGAGCGGGGGCAACTACGAGCAGTACTTC.

The CDR3, as DNA: TGTGCCTGGAGTGCCGGGACTAGCGGCAATGCCTACGAGCAGTACTTC. It specifies CAWSAGTSGNAYEQYF. This sequence joins TRBV30 and TRBJ2-7, with 11 bases that match TRBD2. CDR1 GTSNPN and CDR2 SVGIG come from the germline V gene (reference sequence). V shed 1 base and J 2 bases; nucleotides not matched to a gene: 7. The CDR3 loop spans 16 amino acids. Drawing the rest from reference TRBV30 and TRBJ2-7, the complete variable domain is SQTIHQWPATLVQPVGSPLSLECTVEGTSNPNLYWYRQAAGRGLQLLFYSVGIGQISSEVPQNLSASRPQDRQFILSSKKLLLSDSGFYLCAWSAGTSGNAYEQYFGPGTRLTVT.

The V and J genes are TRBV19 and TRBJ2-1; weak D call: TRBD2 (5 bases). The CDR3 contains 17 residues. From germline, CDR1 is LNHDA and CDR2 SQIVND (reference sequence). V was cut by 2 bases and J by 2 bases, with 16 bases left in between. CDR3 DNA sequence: TGTGCCAGTAGTATACGGATAGCTAGCAACACCTACAATGAGCAGTTCTTC. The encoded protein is CASSIRIASNTYNEQFF.

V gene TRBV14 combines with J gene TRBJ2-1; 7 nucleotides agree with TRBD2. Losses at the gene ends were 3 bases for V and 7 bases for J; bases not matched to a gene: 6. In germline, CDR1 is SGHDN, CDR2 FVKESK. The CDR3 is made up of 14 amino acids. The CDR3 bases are TGTGCCAGCAGCCAGTTTGGGGGGGAAAATGAGCAGTTCTTC. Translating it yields CASSQFGGENEQFF.

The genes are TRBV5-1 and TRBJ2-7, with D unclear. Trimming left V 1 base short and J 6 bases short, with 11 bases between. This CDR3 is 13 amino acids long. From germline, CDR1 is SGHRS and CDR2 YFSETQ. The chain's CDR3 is CASSLPMNGEQYF. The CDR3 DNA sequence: TGCGCCAGCAGCTTGCCCATGAACGGCGAGCAGTACTTC.

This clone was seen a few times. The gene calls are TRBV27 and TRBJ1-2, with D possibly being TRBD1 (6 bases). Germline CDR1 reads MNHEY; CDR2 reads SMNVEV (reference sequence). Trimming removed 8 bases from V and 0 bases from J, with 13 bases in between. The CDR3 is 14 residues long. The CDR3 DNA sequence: TGTGCCAGCGCATCCGGGACACCTAACTATGGCTACACCTTC. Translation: CASASGTPNYGYTF.

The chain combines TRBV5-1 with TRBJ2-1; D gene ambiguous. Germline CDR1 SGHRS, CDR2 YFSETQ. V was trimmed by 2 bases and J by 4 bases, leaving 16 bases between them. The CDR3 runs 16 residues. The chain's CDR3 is CASSFKPAAEYNEQFF. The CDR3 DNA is TGCGCCAGCAGCTTCAAGCCTGCCGCCGAATACAATGAGCAGTTCTTC. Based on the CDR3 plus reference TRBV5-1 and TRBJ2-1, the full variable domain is KAGVTQTPRYLIKTRGQQVTLSCSPISGHRSVSWYQQTPGQGLQFLFEYFSETQRNKGNFPGRFSGRQFSNSRSEMNVSTLELGDSALYLCASSFKPAAEYNEQFFGPGTRLTVL.

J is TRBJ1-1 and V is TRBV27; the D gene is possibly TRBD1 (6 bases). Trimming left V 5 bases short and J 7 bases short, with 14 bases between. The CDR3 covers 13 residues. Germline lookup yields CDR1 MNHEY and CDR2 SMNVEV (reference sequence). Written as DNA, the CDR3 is TGTGCCAGCAGTATACCCGACAGGAGTGAAGCTTTCTTT. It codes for CASSIPDRSEAFF.

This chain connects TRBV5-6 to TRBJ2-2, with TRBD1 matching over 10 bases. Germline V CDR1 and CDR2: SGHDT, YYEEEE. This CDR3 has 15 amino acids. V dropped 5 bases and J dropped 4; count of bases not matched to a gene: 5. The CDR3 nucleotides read TGTGCCAGCAGACCGGGACAGGGGAGCACCGGGGAGCTGTTTTTT. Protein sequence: CASRPGQGSTGELFF.

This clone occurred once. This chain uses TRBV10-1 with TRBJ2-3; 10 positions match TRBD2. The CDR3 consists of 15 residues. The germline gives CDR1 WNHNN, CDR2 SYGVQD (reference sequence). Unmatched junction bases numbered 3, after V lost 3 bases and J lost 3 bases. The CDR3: CASSDSGGLTDTQYF. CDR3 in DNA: TGCGCCAGCAGTGATAGCGGGGGGCTGACAGATACGCAGTATTTT.

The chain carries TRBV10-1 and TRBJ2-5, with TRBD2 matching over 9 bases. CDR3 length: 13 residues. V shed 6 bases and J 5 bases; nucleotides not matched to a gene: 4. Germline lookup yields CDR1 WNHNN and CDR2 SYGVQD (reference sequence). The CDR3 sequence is CASSGTSSETQYF. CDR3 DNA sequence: TGCGCCAGCAGCGGGACTAGCAGCGAGACCCAGTACTTC.

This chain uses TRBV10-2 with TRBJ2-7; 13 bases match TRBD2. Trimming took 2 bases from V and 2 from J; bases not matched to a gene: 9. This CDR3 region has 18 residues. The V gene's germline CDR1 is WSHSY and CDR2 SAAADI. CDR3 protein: CASSEPELAGGPTYEQYF. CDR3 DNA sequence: TGCGCCAGCAGTGAGCCGGAACTAGCGGGAGGGCCAACCTACGAGCAGTACTTC.

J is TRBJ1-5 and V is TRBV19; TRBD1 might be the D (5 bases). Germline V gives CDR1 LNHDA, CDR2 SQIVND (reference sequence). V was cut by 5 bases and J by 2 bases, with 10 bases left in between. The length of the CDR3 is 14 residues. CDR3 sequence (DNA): TGTGCCAGTAGTGGTAGGGGCGGCAATCAGCCCCAGCATTTT. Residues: CASSGRGGNQPQHF.

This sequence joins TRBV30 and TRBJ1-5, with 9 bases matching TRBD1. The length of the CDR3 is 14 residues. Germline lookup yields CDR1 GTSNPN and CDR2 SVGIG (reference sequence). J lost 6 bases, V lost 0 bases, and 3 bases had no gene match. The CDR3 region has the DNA TGTGCCTGGAGTGTAGGGACAGGGTTTCAGCCCCAGCATTTT. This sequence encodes CAWSVGTGFQPQHF.

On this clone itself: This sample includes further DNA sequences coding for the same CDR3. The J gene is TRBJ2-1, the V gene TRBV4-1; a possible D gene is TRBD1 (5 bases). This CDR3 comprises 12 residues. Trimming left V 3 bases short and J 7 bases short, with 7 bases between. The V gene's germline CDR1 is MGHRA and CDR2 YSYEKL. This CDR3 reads CASSQQGNEQFF. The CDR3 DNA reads TGCGCCAGCAGCCAGCAGGGTAATGAGCAGTTCTTC.

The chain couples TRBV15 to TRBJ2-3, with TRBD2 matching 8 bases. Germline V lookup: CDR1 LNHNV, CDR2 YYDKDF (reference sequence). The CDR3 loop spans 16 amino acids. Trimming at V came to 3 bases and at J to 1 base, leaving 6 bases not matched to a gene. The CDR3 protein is CATSSGPAGGTDTQYF. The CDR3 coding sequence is TGTGCCACCAGCAGCGGACCAGCGGGGGGCACAGATACGCAGTATTTT.

This CDR3 reads CASSLVTGANTGELFF. DNA for the CDR3: TGTGCCAGCAGCTTAGTAACAGGGGCGAACACCGGGGAGCTGTTTTTT. The genes are TRBV7-9 and TRBJ2-2; TRBD1 matches 7 bases. The trim removed 1 base at V and 0 bases at J, leaving 2 bases unmatched. In germline, CDR1 is SEHNR, CDR2 FQNEAQ (reference sequence). This CDR3 contains 16 residues.

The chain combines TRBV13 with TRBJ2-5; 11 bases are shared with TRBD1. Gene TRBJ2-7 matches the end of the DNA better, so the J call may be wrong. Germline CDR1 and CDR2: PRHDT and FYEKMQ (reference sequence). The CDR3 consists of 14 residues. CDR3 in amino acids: CASSWGQGDYEQYF. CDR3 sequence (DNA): TGTGCCAGCAGCTGGGGACAGGGGGACTACGAGCAGTACTTC.

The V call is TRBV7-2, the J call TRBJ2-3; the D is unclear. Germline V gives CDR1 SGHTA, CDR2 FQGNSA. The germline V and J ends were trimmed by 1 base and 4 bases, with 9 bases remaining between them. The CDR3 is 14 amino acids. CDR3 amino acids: CASSLGTDPDTQYF. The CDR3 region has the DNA TGTGCCAGCAGCTTAGGTACCGACCCAGATACGCAGTATTTT.

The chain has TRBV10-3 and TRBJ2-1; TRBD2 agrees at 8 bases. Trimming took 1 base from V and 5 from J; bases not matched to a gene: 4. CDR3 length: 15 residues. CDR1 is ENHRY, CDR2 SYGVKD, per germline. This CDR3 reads CAISELKLADNEQFF. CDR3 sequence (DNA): TGTGCCATCAGTGAGTTAAAACTAGCGGACAATGAGCAGTTCTTC.

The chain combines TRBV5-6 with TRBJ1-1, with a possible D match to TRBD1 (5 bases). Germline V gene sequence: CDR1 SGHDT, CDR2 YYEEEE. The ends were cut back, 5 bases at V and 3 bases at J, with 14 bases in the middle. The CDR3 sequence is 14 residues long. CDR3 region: CASRPRGFDTEAFF. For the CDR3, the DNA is TGTGCCAGCAGGCCTCGGGGGTTTGACACTGAAGCTTTCTTT.

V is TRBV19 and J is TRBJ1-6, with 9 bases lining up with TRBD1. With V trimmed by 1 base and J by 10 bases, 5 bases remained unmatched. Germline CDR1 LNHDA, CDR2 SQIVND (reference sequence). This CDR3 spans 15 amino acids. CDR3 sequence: CASSIGGTGRSPLHF. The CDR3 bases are TGTGCCAGTAGTATAGGGGGGACAGGGAGATCACCCCTCCACTTT.

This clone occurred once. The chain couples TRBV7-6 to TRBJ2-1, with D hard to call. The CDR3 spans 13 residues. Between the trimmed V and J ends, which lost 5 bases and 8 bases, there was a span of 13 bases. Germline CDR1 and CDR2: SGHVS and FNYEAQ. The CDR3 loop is CASSRGVGDEQFF. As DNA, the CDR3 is TGTGCCAGCAGCCGAGGTGTTGGAGATGAGCAGTTCTTC.

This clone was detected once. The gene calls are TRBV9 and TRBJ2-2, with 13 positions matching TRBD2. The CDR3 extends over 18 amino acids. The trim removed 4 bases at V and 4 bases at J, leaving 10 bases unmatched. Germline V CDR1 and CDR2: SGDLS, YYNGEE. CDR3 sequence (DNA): TGTGCCAGCAGCCCAAGACTAGCGGGGGGAGCATTCACCGGGGAGCTGTTTTTT. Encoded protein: CASSPRLAGGAFTGELFF. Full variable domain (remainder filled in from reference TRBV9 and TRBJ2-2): DSGVTQTPKHLITATGQRVTLRCSPRSGDLSVYWYQQSLDQGLQFLIQYYNGEERAKGNILERFSAQQFPDLHSELNLSSLELGDSALYFCASSPRLAGGAFTGELFFGEGSRLTVL.

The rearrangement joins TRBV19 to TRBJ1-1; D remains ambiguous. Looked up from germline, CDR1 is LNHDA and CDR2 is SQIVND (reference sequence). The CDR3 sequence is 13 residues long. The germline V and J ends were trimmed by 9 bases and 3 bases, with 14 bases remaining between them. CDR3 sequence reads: CASRKGKDTEAFF. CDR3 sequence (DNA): TGTGCCAGCAGGAAAGGGAAAGACACTGAAGCTTTCTTT. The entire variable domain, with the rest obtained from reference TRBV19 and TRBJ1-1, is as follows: DGGITQSPKYLFRKEGQNVTLSCEQNLNHDAMYWYRQDPGQGLRLIYYSQIVNDFQKGDIAEGYSVSREKKESFPLTVTSAQKNPTAFYLCASRKGKDTEAFFGQGTRLTVV.

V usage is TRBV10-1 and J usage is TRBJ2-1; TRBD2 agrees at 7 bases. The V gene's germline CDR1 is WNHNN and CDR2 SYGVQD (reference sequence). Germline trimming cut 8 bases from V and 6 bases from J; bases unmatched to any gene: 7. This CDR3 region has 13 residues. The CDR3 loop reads CASAAGEVNEQFF. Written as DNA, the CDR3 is TGCGCCAGCGCGGCGGGGGAGGTCAATGAGCAGTTCTTC.